This T cell receptor (beta chain) was captured by sequencing in a study of CD8+ T cells in alopecia areata. At the level of the study: Tofacitinib was taken orally by treated patients, and the dose was 5 to 10 mg twice daily. Patients given treatment had severity scored by the percentage of scalp area affected. Study-wide results and caveats: Administration of tofacitinib significantly diminished scalp clonality and expanded CD8+ clones within the top 100.

Described treatment: oral pan-JAK inhibitor, 5-10 mg twice daily. A word on this clone: Its antigen remains unidentified.

This CDR3 spans 14 amino acids. The V end lost 4 bases, the J end lost 4 bases, and 11 bases lay between the germline ends. Germline V CDR1 and CDR2: MNHEY, SVGAGI. Extraction and reverse transcription of RNA yielded cDNA as the sequencing template. Libraries were prepared by immunoSEQ multiplex PCR; TCRdb keeps only in-frame clonotypes and omits some of them. The table has some 170,000 clones, approximately 52% seen once. The TCR sequence derives from a human donor with alopecia areata. J is TRBJ1-5 and V is TRBV6-5; the D gene is possibly TRBD1 (6 bases). The sequenced sample was CD4+ T cells sorted from blood, obtained between weeks 55 and 65, from a patient treated with tofacitinib. This CDR3 reads CASSSTGWNQPQHF. The DNA for the CDR3 is TGTGCCAGCAGTTCGACAGGTTGGAATCAGCCCCAGCATTTT.